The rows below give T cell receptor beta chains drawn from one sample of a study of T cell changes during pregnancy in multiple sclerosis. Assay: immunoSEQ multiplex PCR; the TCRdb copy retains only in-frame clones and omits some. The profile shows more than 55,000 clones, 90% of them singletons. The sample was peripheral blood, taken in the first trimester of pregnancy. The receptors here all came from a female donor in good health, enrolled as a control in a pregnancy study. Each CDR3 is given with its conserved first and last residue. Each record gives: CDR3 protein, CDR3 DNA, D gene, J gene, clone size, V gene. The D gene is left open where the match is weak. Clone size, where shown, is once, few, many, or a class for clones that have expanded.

cdr3_aa: CASSTGTGGLSGANVLTF
cdr3_nt: TGTGCCAGTTCCACTGGGACAGGGGGCCTCTCTGGGGCCAACGTCCTGACTTTC
d_call: TRBD1
j_call: TRBJ2-6
clone_size: .
v_call: TRBV19

cdr3_aa: CASSLEGTGGTTNEKLFF
cdr3_nt: TGTGCCAGCAGCTTGGAAGGGACAGGGGGAACAACTAATGAAAAACTGTTTTTT
d_call: TRBD1
j_call: TRBJ1-4
clone_size: once
v_call: TRBV5-5

cdr3_aa: CASSRGHNEKLFF
cdr3_nt: TGTGCCAGCTCACGGGGACATAATGAAAAACTGTTTTTT
d_call: .
j_call: TRBJ1-4
clone_size: .
v_call: TRBV18

cdr3_aa: CASSESEQKYGYTF
cdr3_nt: TGCGCCAGCAGTGAATCAGAACAGAAATATGGCTACACCTTC
d_call: .
j_call: TRBJ1-2
clone_size: .
v_call: TRBV10-2

cdr3_aa: CASSPPPGHGIYEQYF
cdr3_nt: TGTGCCAGCAGTCCTCCTCCGGGACACGGAATCTACGAGCAGTACTTC
d_call: .
j_call: TRBJ2-7
clone_size: .
v_call: TRBV27

cdr3_aa: CASRSGTDTQYF
cdr3_nt: TGTGCCAGCAGGAGCGGAACAGATACGCAGTATTTT
d_call: .
j_call: TRBJ2-3
clone_size: .
v_call: TRBV11-2

cdr3_aa: CASSLSGNTIYF
cdr3_nt: TGTGCCAGCAGCCTCTCTGGAAACACCATATATTTT
d_call: .
j_call: TRBJ1-3
clone_size: .
v_call: TRBV7-2

cdr3_aa: CASRVGQQQYF
cdr3_nt: TGTGCCAGCAGGGTTGGACAACAGCAGTACTTC
d_call: .
j_call: TRBJ2-7
clone_size: .
v_call: TRBV2

cdr3_aa: CASIPETGLSWGNGYTF
cdr3_nt: TGTGCCAGCATCCCAGAGACAGGGCTGAGTTGGGGAAATGGCTACACCTTC
d_call: TRBD1
j_call: TRBJ1-2
clone_size: once
v_call: TRBV28

cdr3_aa: CASSNDRPEAFF
cdr3_nt: TGTGCCAGCAGTAACGACAGGCCTGAAGCTTTCTTT
d_call: .
j_call: TRBJ1-1
clone_size: few
v_call: TRBV7-9

cdr3_aa: CASSLLRGRTDTQYF
cdr3_nt: TGTGCCAGCAGCTTGTTGAGGGGGCGCACAGATACGCAGTATTTT
d_call: TRBD1
j_call: TRBJ2-3
clone_size: .
v_call: TRBV5-4

cdr3_aa: CASSLQAPYEQYF
cdr3_nt: TGTGCCAGCAGTTTACAGGCTCCCTACGAGCAGTACTTC
d_call: .
j_call: TRBJ2-7
clone_size: .
v_call: TRBV27

cdr3_aa: CASSAVGLGETQYF
cdr3_nt: TGTGCCAGCAGTGCAGTCGGACTTGGGGAGACCCAGTACTTC
d_call: .
j_call: TRBJ2-5
clone_size: .
v_call: TRBV28

cdr3_aa: CASRGVRDRSNYGYTF
cdr3_nt: TGTGCCAGTAGGGGAGTCCGGGACAGGAGCAACTATGGCTACACCTTC
d_call: TRBD1
j_call: TRBJ1-2
clone_size: once
v_call: TRBV19

cdr3_aa: CASSIGQGAYEQYF
cdr3_nt: TGTGCCAGTAGTATCGGGCAGGGGGCCTACGAGCAGTACTTC
d_call: TRBD1
j_call: TRBJ2-7
clone_size: .
v_call: TRBV19

cdr3_aa: CAWKAGGDVYEQYF
cdr3_nt: TGTGCCTGGAAGGCTGGCGGGGACGTATACGAGCAGTACTTC
d_call: .
j_call: TRBJ2-7
clone_size: once
v_call: TRBV30

cdr3_aa: CASSERTATSGNTIYF
cdr3_nt: TGTGCCAGCAGTGAAAGAACAGCTACCTCTGGAAACACCATATATTTT
d_call: .
j_call: TRBJ1-3
clone_size: .
v_call: TRBV6-1

cdr3_aa: CGGRGLYNEQFF
cdr3_nt: TGTGGGGGGCGAGGACTTTACAATGAGCAGTTCTTC
d_call: .
j_call: TRBJ2-1
clone_size: .
v_call: TRBV7-9

cdr3_aa: CASSLVPGGGLQETQYF
cdr3_nt: TGTGCCAGCAGTTTAGTGCCTGGGGGGGGCCTCCAAGAGACCCAGTACTTC
d_call: .
j_call: TRBJ2-5
clone_size: .
v_call: TRBV28

cdr3_aa: CASPLQDGYGYTF
cdr3_nt: TGTGCCAGCCCCCTGCAGGATGGCTATGGCTACACCTTC
d_call: .
j_call: TRBJ1-2
clone_size: .
v_call: TRBV2

cdr3_aa: CASSSETGGGPDTQYF
cdr3_nt: TGTGCCAGCTCATCAGAAACGGGGGGTGGGCCAGATACGCAGTATTTT
d_call: TRBD2
j_call: TRBJ2-3
clone_size: few
v_call: TRBV6-4

cdr3_aa: CASSKQDRETGELFF
cdr3_nt: TGTGCCAGCTCAAAGCAAGACAGGGAGACCGGGGAGCTGTTTTTT
d_call: TRBD1
j_call: TRBJ2-2
clone_size: .
v_call: TRBV6-4

cdr3_aa: CATSGQANTEAFF
cdr3_nt: TGTGCCACCAGTGGACAGGCGAACACTGAAGCTTTCTTT
d_call: TRBD1
j_call: TRBJ1-1
clone_size: few
v_call: TRBV2

cdr3_aa: CASSTTATGTGGYTF
cdr3_nt: TGTGCCAGTAGTACGACCGCCACAGGGACGGGAGGCTACACCTTC
d_call: .
j_call: TRBJ1-2
clone_size: .
v_call: TRBV19

cdr3_aa: CATSRRATGTGELFF
cdr3_nt: TGTGCCACGTCCCGGAGGGCCACTGGGACCGGGGAGCTGTTTTTT
d_call: .
j_call: TRBJ2-2
clone_size: .
v_call: TRBV9

cdr3_aa: CASTEWGDQPQHF
cdr3_nt: TGTGCCAGCACCGAATGGGGGGATCAGCCCCAGCATTTT
d_call: .
j_call: TRBJ1-5
clone_size: .
v_call: TRBV2

cdr3_aa: CASSLAGGTGELFF
cdr3_nt: TGTGCCAGCAGTTTAGCGGGAGGCACCGGGGAGCTGTTTTTT
d_call: TRBD2
j_call: TRBJ2-2
clone_size: .
v_call: TRBV7-6

cdr3_aa: CASRSTGNDEKLFF
cdr3_nt: TGTGCCAGCAGGTCGACGGGGAATGATGAAAAACTGTTTTTT
d_call: .
j_call: TRBJ1-4
clone_size: few
v_call: TRBV5-6

cdr3_aa: CASRREGWGNTIYF
cdr3_nt: TGTGCCAGCAGGCGCGAGGGATGGGGAAACACCATATATTTT
d_call: .
j_call: TRBJ1-3
clone_size: .
v_call: TRBV6-5

cdr3_aa: CASSQWDIIYNEQFF
cdr3_nt: TGTGCCAGCAGCCAATGGGACATCATTTACAATGAGCAGTTCTTC
d_call: .
j_call: TRBJ2-1
clone_size: .
v_call: TRBV5-6

cdr3_aa: CASSSAVASYNEQFF
cdr3_nt: TGTGCCAGCAGTTCCGCTGTAGCTTCCTACAATGAGCAGTTCTTC
d_call: .
j_call: TRBJ2-1
clone_size: .
v_call: TRBV28

cdr3_aa: CASGDRNYEQYF
cdr3_nt: TGTGCCAGCGGGGACAGGAACTACGAGCAGTACTTC
d_call: TRBD1
j_call: TRBJ2-7
clone_size: .
v_call: TRBV25-1

cdr3_aa: CASNSGRFHEQYF
cdr3_nt: TGTGCCAGTAACAGCGGGAGATTCCACGAGCAGTACTTC
d_call: TRBD2
j_call: TRBJ2-7
clone_size: .
v_call: TRBV19

cdr3_aa: CASTDRGRNTEAFF
cdr3_nt: TGTGCCAGCACTGATAGGGGGAGGAACACTGAAGCTTTCTTT
d_call: .
j_call: TRBJ1-1
clone_size: .
v_call: TRBV27

cdr3_aa: CASSLDTGAGNTIYF
cdr3_nt: TGTGCCAGCAGCTTAGATACGGGGGCTGGAAACACCATATATTTT
d_call: .
j_call: TRBJ1-3
clone_size: .
v_call: TRBV7-2

cdr3_aa: CASSRDRGQVLGYTF
cdr3_nt: TGTGCCAGCTCACGAGACAGGGGGCAGGTACTCGGCTACACCTTC
d_call: TRBD1
j_call: TRBJ1-2
clone_size: once
v_call: TRBV18

cdr3_aa: CASSYRANYGYTF
cdr3_nt: TGTGCCAGCAGCTACAGAGCTAACTATGGCTACACCTTC
d_call: .
j_call: TRBJ1-2
clone_size: once
v_call: TRBV5-6

cdr3_aa: CASSPQGSNEKLFF
cdr3_nt: TGTGCCAGCTCACCGCAGGGGAGCAATGAAAAACTGTTTTTT
d_call: .
j_call: TRBJ1-4
clone_size: .
v_call: TRBV18

cdr3_aa: CAISESNFAGYEQYF
cdr3_nt: TGTGCCATCAGTGAGTCGAATTTCGCAGGCTACGAGCAGTACTTC
d_call: .
j_call: TRBJ2-7
clone_size: .
v_call: TRBV10-3

cdr3_aa: CASSKQWVLNTEAFF
cdr3_nt: TGTGCCAGCAGTAAACAGTGGGTTCTTAACACTGAAGCTTTCTTT
d_call: .
j_call: TRBJ1-1
clone_size: .
v_call: TRBV5-6

cdr3_aa: CASSYGTSGRAYEQYF
cdr3_nt: TGTGCCAGCAGTTACGGGACTAGCGGGAGGGCCTACGAGCAGTACTTC
d_call: TRBD2
j_call: TRBJ2-7
clone_size: once
v_call: TRBV28

cdr3_aa: CATLAKGVWTDTQYF
cdr3_nt: TGTGCCACTTTAGCGAAGGGGGTTTGGACAGATACGCAGTATTTT
d_call: .
j_call: TRBJ2-3
clone_size: .
v_call: TRBV6-1

cdr3_aa: CASSKNSGRSDEQYF
cdr3_nt: TGTGCCAGTAGTAAAAATAGCGGGAGATCCGACGAGCAGTACTTC
d_call: TRBD2
j_call: TRBJ2-7
clone_size: .
v_call: TRBV19

cdr3_aa: CASSFRLATNEKLFF
cdr3_nt: TGTGCCAGCAGTTTCCGGTTAGCAACTAATGAAAAACTGTTTTTT
d_call: .
j_call: TRBJ1-4
clone_size: once
v_call: TRBV27

cdr3_aa: CASSSGQGEDTDTQYF
cdr3_nt: TGCGCCAGCAGCTCGGGACAGGGGGAGGACACAGATACGCAGTATTTT
d_call: TRBD1
j_call: TRBJ2-3
clone_size: .
v_call: TRBV5-1

cdr3_aa: CASSLDVLGSTGYTF
cdr3_nt: TGTGCCAGCAGCTTAGATGTACTGGGCAGCACTGGCTACACCTTC
d_call: .
j_call: TRBJ1-2
clone_size: .
v_call: TRBV7-3

cdr3_aa: CATSRALLAGGHEQYF
cdr3_nt: TGTGCCACCAGCAGAGCCTTACTAGCGGGGGGCCACGAGCAGTACTTC
d_call: TRBD2
j_call: TRBJ2-7
clone_size: .
v_call: TRBV15

cdr3_aa: CASSIVGGTGLDTEAFF
cdr3_nt: TGTGCCAGTAGTATAGTCGGGGGGACAGGGTTGGACACTGAAGCTTTCTTT
d_call: TRBD1
j_call: TRBJ1-1
clone_size: .
v_call: TRBV19

cdr3_aa: CASSLASGDYNEQFF
cdr3_nt: TGCGCCAGCAGCTTGGCTAGCGGTGATTACAATGAGCAGTTCTTC
d_call: TRBD2
j_call: TRBJ2-1
clone_size: once
v_call: TRBV5-1

cdr3_aa: CASSPPSKFGGYTF
cdr3_nt: TGTGCCAGCAGTCCCCCCTCTAAATTCGGTGGCTACACCTTC
d_call: .
j_call: TRBJ1-2
clone_size: .
v_call: TRBV6-5

cdr3_aa: CASSEWGGTDTQYF
cdr3_nt: TGTGCCAGCAGTGAATGGGGCGGCACAGATACGCAGTATTTT
d_call: .
j_call: TRBJ2-3
clone_size: .
v_call: TRBV25-1

cdr3_aa: CASSPPGLTNTEAFF
cdr3_nt: TGTGCCAGCTCACCACCGGGGCTTACGAACACTGAAGCTTTCTTT
d_call: .
j_call: TRBJ1-1
clone_size: .
v_call: TRBV18

cdr3_aa: CASSESRNTEAFF
cdr3_nt: TGCGCCAGCAGTGAATCCAGGAACACTGAAGCTTTCTTT
d_call: .
j_call: TRBJ1-1
clone_size: .
v_call: TRBV10-1